The 24 T cell receptor beta chains listed next were all sequenced from one sample in a study of regulatory T cells in long-lasting Graves disease (dated by TCRdb to the early 2020s). Preparation of the library involved multiplex PCR. Sequencer: Illumina HiSeq 4000. iRepertoire HTBI primers and Arm-PCR amplification of CDR3 regions were used to construct TCR beta libraries. Clones were called with MiXCR by TCRdb after fastp trimmed the public reads at Q25, and only in-frame beta chains were retained. Each entry merges the rows of one CDR3 protein and shows their most common DNA and genes. Counted in this sample were about 530,000 distinct CDR3 sequences; approximately 16% of them appeared once. The ten largest clones take up 20% to 30% of the sample. Explained via the paper, the time point label denotes: newly diagnosed GD, antithyroid drugs for less than 3 months. For both TCR sequencing and RNA sequencing, RNA was extracted from PBMCs in TRIzol.

These sequences were also reported in another study, on T cells in Graves' hyperthyroidism and ophthalmopathy.

Sequencing used peripheral blood mononuclear cells (PBMCs), obtained at new diagnosis, from a patient treated with antithyroid drugs. Every receptor here comes from a woman aged 35-65 years with Graves disease. Donor details come from another sample of the same person, matched by shared clones.

The chain joins TRBV19 to TRBJ1-1, with 7 bases that match TRBD1. Per germline, CDR1 LNHDA and CDR2 SQIVND (reference sequence). There are 17 residues in the CDR3. Losses at the gene ends were 0 bases for V and 0 bases for J; bases not matched to a gene: 7. CDR3 region: CASSIDPPQGMNTEAFF. In DNA form, the CDR3 reads TGTGCCAGTAGTATAGACCCCCCACAGGGGATGAACACTGAAGCTTTCTTT. Using reference TRBV19 and TRBJ1-1 for the parts outside the CDR3, the full variable domain is DGGITQSPKYLFRKEGQNVTLSCEQNLNHDAMYWYRQDPGQGLRLIYYSQIVNDFQKGDIAEGYSVSREKKESFPLTVTSAQKNPTAFYLCASSIDPPQGMNTEAFFGQGTRLTVV.

This clonotype was found many times. J is TRBJ1-1 and V is TRBV13; no clear D gene. Deletions cut 2 bases from V and 1 base from J, with 8 bases between. Germline lookup yields CDR1 PRHDT and CDR2 FYEKMQ (reference sequence). The CDR3 is 14 amino acids. CDR3 nucleotide sequence: TGTGCCAGCAGCTTACTAGGCGAGAACACTGAAGCTTTCTTT. This encodes CASSLLGENTEAFF.

This clonotype was counted only a few times. This chain connects TRBV19 to TRBJ1-1; tentative D call: TRBD1 (5 bases). CDR3 length equals 16 residues. Per the germline V gene, CDR1 is LNHDA and CDR2 is SQIVND (reference sequence). Deletions cut 4 bases from V and 2 bases from J, with 17 bases between. The CDR3: CASSTSYGGSNTEAFF. CDR3 in DNA: TGTGCCAGTAGTACATCGTACGGGGGAAGTAACACTGAAGCTTTCTTT.

This chain connects TRBV9 to TRBJ2-1, with 9 bases that match TRBD2. This CDR3 has 16 amino acids. J lost 9 bases, V lost 4 bases, and 14 bases had no gene match. Germline V gives CDR1 SGDLS, CDR2 YYNGEE. CDR3: CASSQGLAGGQGEQFF. DNA for the CDR3: TGTGCCAGCAGCCAAGGCCTTGCGGGGGGGCAGGGTGAGCAGTTCTTC.

The chain recombines TRBV19 with TRBJ1-1; D is perhaps TRBD1 (5 bases). Trimming took 6 bases from V and 1 from J, leaving 9 bases between them. Germline CDR1 and CDR2: LNHDA and SQIVND (reference sequence). The CDR3 runs to 13 residues. The CDR3 DNA follows: TGTGCCAGTAGACCACAGGCGAACACTGAAGCTTTCTTT. It encodes CASRPQANTEAFF.

The chain carries TRBV5-5 and TRBJ1-2; TRBD1 matches 7 bases. There are 12 residues in the CDR3. V lost 5 bases, J lost 8 bases, and 6 bases stayed unmatched. Looked up from germline, CDR1 is SGHKS and CDR2 is YYEKEE (reference sequence). CDR3 coding DNA: TGTGCCAGCAGGATCAGGGGGGGAGGCTACACCTTC. It encodes CASRIRGGGYTF.

The rearrangement joins TRBV2 to TRBJ2-2; the D gene is possibly TRBD1 (6 bases). V dropped 4 bases and J dropped 11 bases, with 17 bases sitting between them. The CDR3 length is 14 residues. CDR1 SNHLY and CDR2 FYNNEI come from the germline V gene. The CDR3 region is CASSGRGGLRELFF. The DNA for the CDR3 is TGTGCCAGCAGTGGTCGTGGGGGCTTACGAGAGCTGTTTTTT.

Ten or more counts support this clonotype. The V call is TRBV20-1, the J call TRBJ2-3; D may be TRBD2 (6 bases). Germline V gene sequence: CDR1 DFQATT, CDR2 SNEGSKA (reference sequence). The ends were cut back, 1 base at V and 0 bases at J, with 8 bases in the middle. There are 14 residues in the CDR3. The CDR3, as DNA: TGCAGTGCTAGAGTCGGGGGTAGCACAGATACGCAGTATTTT. Its protein product is CSARVGGSTDTQYF.

The chain links TRBV7-2 to TRBJ2-1; 9 bases fit TRBD2. CDR1 is SGHTA and CDR2 is FQGNSA in the germline V gene. Losses at the gene ends were 1 base for V and 4 bases for J; bases not matched to a gene: 5. This CDR3 contains 16 residues. CDR3 sequence: CASSLVPSGDYNEQFF. For the CDR3, the DNA is TGTGCCAGCAGCTTAGTGCCTAGCGGGGATTACAATGAGCAGTTCTTC.

This chain connects TRBV7-8 to TRBJ2-2, with D perhaps matching TRBD1 (6 bases). Trimming stripped 3 bases from V and 3 bases from J, with 14 bases between. Per the germline V gene, CDR1 is SGHVS and CDR2 is FQNEAQ. The CDR3 runs 16 residues. The CDR3 sequence: CASSFKAGVDTGELFF. In DNA form, the CDR3 reads TGTGCCAGCAGCTTTAAGGCAGGGGTAGACACCGGGGAGCTGTTTTTT.

This chain links TRBV18 with TRBJ2-5, with 9 bases identical to TRBD1. CDR1 is KGHSH, CDR2 LQKENI, per germline. There are 15 residues in the CDR3. With V trimmed by 6 bases and J by 2 bases, 7 bases remained unmatched. CDR3 in DNA: TGTGCCAGCTCTCGGGGACAGGGCCCGCAAGAGACCCAGTACTTC. It is translated as CASSRGQGPQETQYF. The full variable domain, rest sourced from reference TRBV18 and TRBJ2-5, is NAGVMQNPRHLVRRRGQEARLRCSPMKGHSHVYWYRQLPEEGLKFMVYLQKENIIDESGMPKERFSAEFPKEGPSILRIQQVVRGDSAAYFCASSRGQGPQETQYFGPGTRLLVL.

This clonotype has ten or more counts. J is TRBJ2-7 and V is TRBV15; possible D gene TRBD1, 6 bases. V was clipped by 0 bases and J by 5 bases, with 14 bases between them. Germline V gives CDR1 LNHNV, CDR2 YYDKDF (reference sequence). The CDR3 is made up of 15 amino acids. The CDR3 bases are TGTGCCACCAGCAGAGATACAGGGAGTTGGAACGAGCAGTACTTC. This gives the protein CATSRDTGSWNEQYF.

The CDR3 region is CSAAVRGGNSPLHF. The CDR3 DNA reads TGCAGTGCCGCAGTACGAGGGGGGAATTCACCCCTCCACTTT. This chain connects TRBV20-1 to TRBJ1-6, with D tentatively TRBD1 (6 bases). The CDR3 runs to 14 residues. V shed 6 bases and J shed 7 bases, with 16 bases lying between them. Germline assignment: CDR1 DFQATT and CDR2 SNEGSKA (reference sequence).

This clonotype was counted a few times. The chain carries TRBV27 and TRBJ1-6; D remains ambiguous. V shed 1 base and J shed 7 bases, with 11 bases lying between them. There are 15 residues in the CDR3. Germline loops: CDR1 MNHEY, CDR2 SMNVEV (reference sequence). The CDR3 nucleotides read TGTGCCAGCAGTTTATTCGAGTCGCCGAATTCACCCCTCCACTTT. This gives the protein CASSLFESPNSPLHF.

This clonotype was counted at least ten times. The V and J genes are TRBV5-6 and TRBJ2-1; D not resolved. CDR1 is SGHDT and CDR2 is YYEEEE in the germline V gene. V was pared by 0 bases and J by 5 bases, with 9 bases between. The CDR3 contains 14 residues. CDR3 amino acids: CASSLVGSNNEQFF. The CDR3 nucleotides are TGTGCCAGCAGCTTGGTGGGCAGCAACAATGAGCAGTTCTTC.

Comment on this clonotype: Since a much larger clone is just one base distant, this may be a read error. This chain joins TRBV28 and TRBJ2-4; D possibly corresponds to TRBD2 (5 bases). CDR3 length: 16 amino acids. Looked up from germline, CDR1 is MDHEN and CDR2 is SYDVKM. The CDR3, as DNA: TGTGCCAACAGTCCGCGGGCCGACCTAGCCAAAAACATTCAGTACTTC. This gives the protein CANSPRADLAKNIQYF.

This clonotype was seen many times. The V and J genes are TRBV6-1 and TRBJ1-4; no clear D gene. The germline V gene has CDR1 MNHNS and CDR2 SASEGT. This CDR3 region has 13 residues. The V end lost 9 bases, the J end lost 5 bases, and 13 bases lay between the germline ends. The chain's CDR3 is CASRGLGNEKLFF. CDR3 DNA: TGTGCCAGTAGAGGGTTGGGGAATGAAAAACTGTTTTTT.

Points on this clonotype: A read error may be the cause here, since a much bigger clone is one base away. This chain joins TRBV6-2 or TRBV6-3 and TRBJ1-2, with 10 bases identical to TRBD1. The CDR3 is 13 amino acids. Germline assignment: CDR1 MNHEY and CDR2 SVGEGT. The DNA of the CDR3 is TGTGCCGGCAGGACAGGGGGAAAAGATGGCTACACCTTC. Protein product: CAGRTGGKDGYTF.

This clonotype was seen at least ten times. The rearrangement links TRBV2 to TRBJ1-2, with 9 bases lining up with TRBD1. CDR3 size: 14 residues. The germline V gene has CDR1 SNHLY and CDR2 FYNNEI. V gave up 0 bases and J gave up 7 bases; unmatched junction bases: 3. As DNA, the CDR3 is TGTGCCAGCAGTGAAGCAAGGACAGGGGTTGGCTACACCTTC. Protein: CASSEARTGVGYTF. The full variable domain, completed using reference TRBV2 and TRBJ1-2, is EPEVTQTPSHQVTQMGQEVILRCVPISNHLYFYWYRQILGQKVEFLVSFYNNEISEKSEIFDDQFSVERPDGSNFTLKIRSTKLEDSAMYFCASSEARTGVGYTFGSGTRLTVV.

This clonotype was observed a few times. V and J are TRBV5-1 and TRBJ2-1; TRBD2 matches 13 bases. V lost 4 bases to trimming and J lost 4 bases; unmatched junction nucleotides: 2. The CDR3 extends over 15 amino acids. From germline, CDR1 is SGHRS and CDR2 YFSETQ. The CDR3 loop is CASSGLAGEYNEQFF. In DNA form, the CDR3 reads TGCGCCAGCAGCGGACTAGCGGGGGAGTACAATGAGCAGTTCTTC.

The sample holds many counts of this clonotype. The chain employs TRBV2 and TRBJ1-5, with D unclear. Germline V gives CDR1 SNHLY, CDR2 FYNNEI. V was trimmed by 7 bases and J by 2 bases, leaving 12 bases between them. The CDR3 is 14 amino acids. CDR3 protein: CASIFVAGNQPQHF. In DNA form, the CDR3 reads TGTGCCAGCATCTTTGTGGCCGGCAATCAGCCCCAGCATTTT.

This clonotype was picked up many times. This CDR3 is CASLRTSLQETQYF. In nucleotides, the CDR3 is TGTGCCAGCCTCCGGACTAGCCTCCAAGAGACCCAGTACTTC. The chain carries TRBV2 and TRBJ2-5, with 8 bases matching TRBD2. J gave up 1 base and V 8 bases, and 6 bases lay outside the gene matches. This CDR3 has 14 amino acids. Germline lookup yields CDR1 SNHLY and CDR2 FYNNEI.

This clonotype occurred a few times. The rearrangement joins TRBV7-2 to TRBJ2-7; D gene ambiguous. From germline, CDR1 is SGHTA and CDR2 FQGNSA. V was trimmed by 3 bases and J by 3 bases, leaving 12 bases between them. This CDR3 region has 14 residues. CDR3 region: CASSFSDGFYEQYF. The CDR3 DNA reads TGTGCCAGCAGCTTCTCGGACGGATTCTACGAGCAGTACTTC.

This clonotype was counted many times. The gene calls are TRBV28 and TRBJ1-5; TRBD1 agrees at 8 bases. Germline V gives CDR1 MDHEN, CDR2 SYDVKM. The junction had 7 bases not matched to a gene; V was cut back by 3 bases and J by 3 bases. The CDR3 has 16 amino acids. For the CDR3, the DNA is TGTGCCAGCAGTTTCCTCCAGGGGGCACTCAATCAGCCCCAGCATTTT. Translating it yields CASSFLQGALNQPQHF.